Listed below are T cell receptor beta chains from one sample, sequenced in a study of T cell responses to AZD1222 COVID-19 vaccine. Profiled with immunoSEQ multiplex PCR; TCRdb holds only in-frame clones, not every one. The repertoire holds 60,000 to 75,000 clones, with 60% to 85% as singletons. The sample here was peripheral blood, taken 28 days after the second AZD1222 dose. The origin of the receptors is an adult who received the AZD1222 COVID-19 vaccine. Both conserved end residues are part of each CDR3. A D gene is named only where the DNA matches it firmly. The size field is filled for only some rows; it gives once, few, many or a size class.

V: TRBV6-5
D: TRBD1
size: NA
J: TRBJ1-2
length: 15
DNA: TGTGCCAGCAGTCGCCGACAGGGACTAGGGTATGGCTACACCTTC
CDR3: CASSRRQGLGYGYTF

V: TRBV9
D: TRBD1
size: NA
J: TRBJ1-1
length: 15
DNA: TGTGCCAGCAGCGCTCGACAGGGCTCGAACACTGAAGCTTTCTTT
CDR3: CASSARQGSNTEAFF

V: TRBV28
D: TRBD1
size: NA
J: TRBJ1-6
length: 14
DNA: TGTGCCAGCAACTGGCGACAGGGTGGTTCACCCCTCCACTTT
CDR3: CASNWRQGGSPLHF

V: TRBV2
D: NA
size: NA
J: TRBJ1-5
length: 13
DNA: TGTGCCAGCAGTGAAGGGGGTCATCAGCCCCAGCATTTT
CDR3: CASSEGGHQPQHF

V: TRBV28
D: NA
size: NA
J: TRBJ2-3
length: 14
DNA: TGTGCCAGCCAACGGGGGACCCCCTCAGATACGCAGTATTTT
CDR3: CASQRGTPSDTQYF

V: TRBV12-5
D: NA
size: NA
J: TRBJ1-5
length: 16
DNA: TGTGCTAGTGGTTTGGTCAGGGGTTATAGCAATCAGCCCCAGCATTTT
CDR3: CASGLVRGYSNQPQHF

V: TRBV6-5
D: TRBD1
size: NA
J: TRBJ1-5
length: 15
DNA: TGTGCCAGCAGTCCCCGGACAGGGGAAAGTCAGCCCCAGCATTTT
CDR3: CASSPRTGESQPQHF

V: TRBV7-2
D: TRBD1
size: NA
J: TRBJ2-1
length: 15
DNA: TGTGCCAGCAGCTCCCAGGGACAGGGGTCTAATGAGCAGTTCTTC
CDR3: CASSSQGQGSNEQFF

V: TRBV6-2/TRBV6-3
D: NA
size: NA
J: TRBJ2-4
length: 16
DNA: TGTGCCAGCAGTTACGGGGGGGCTCTAGCCAAAAACATTCAGTACTTC
CDR3: CASSYGGALAKNIQYF

V: TRBV7-2
D: NA
size: NA
J: TRBJ1-1
length: 13
DNA: TGTGCCAGCAGCTTAGCAGGGACCACTGAAGCTTTCTTT
CDR3: CASSLAGTTEAFF

V: TRBV11-2
D: NA
size: NA
J: TRBJ2-7
length: 14
DNA: TGTGCCAGCAGCTTAGACAGGGGAATCTACGAGCAGTACTTC
CDR3: CASSLDRGIYEQYF

V: TRBV19
D: TRBD1
size: NA
J: TRBJ2-7
length: 15
DNA: TGTGCCTCCCACCCTAGACAGGGCAGCATCTACGAGCAGTACTTC
CDR3: CASHPRQGSIYEQYF

V: TRBV2
D: NA
size: NA
J: TRBJ2-7
length: 13
DNA: TGTGCCAGCAGTGGAGCCCTCGGTTGGGAGCAGTACTTC
CDR3: CASSGALGWEQYF

V: TRBV11-3
D: TRBD2
size: few
J: TRBJ2-1
length: 14
DNA: TGTGCCAGCAGTTCCGGACTAGCGTACAATGAGCAGTTCTTC
CDR3: CASSSGLAYNEQFF

V: TRBV7-2
D: NA
size: once
J: TRBJ1-5
length: 15
DNA: TGTGCCAGCAGCTTAGACGGTCTGAGCAATCAGCCCCAGCATTTT
CDR3: CASSLDGLSNQPQHF

V: TRBV19
D: NA
size: once
J: TRBJ1-5
length: 14
DNA: TGTGCCAGTAGTATCTTTACCAACCATCAGCCCCAGCATTTT
CDR3: CASSIFTNHQPQHF

V: TRBV30
D: TRBD2
size: NA
J: TRBJ2-5
length: 11
DNA: TGTGCCGGGAGCGCGGGGGGCCCCAGGTACTTC
CDR3: CAGSAGGPRYF

V: TRBV27
D: TRBD1
size: NA
J: TRBJ2-3
length: 17
DNA: TGTGCCAGCAGTTTAATTTCCGGGACAGGGGGCAGGGATACGCAGTATTTT
CDR3: CASSLISGTGGRDTQYF

V: TRBV6-5
D: NA
size: NA
J: TRBJ1-1
length: 15
DNA: TGTGCCAGCAGATCAGGGTTTTCGTGGGACACTGAAGCTTTCTTT
CDR3: CASRSGFSWDTEAFF

V: TRBV5-8
D: TRBD1
size: NA
J: TRBJ2-7
length: 15
DNA: TGTGCCAGCAGCTTATACAGACAGGGCGGGTACGAGCAGTACTTC
CDR3: CASSLYRQGGYEQYF

V: TRBV27
D: NA
size: NA
J: TRBJ1-2
length: 14
DNA: TGTGCCAGCAGCGTGGGAAACTCTAACTATGGCTACACCTTC
CDR3: CASSVGNSNYGYTF

V: TRBV24-1
D: NA
size: NA
J: TRBJ2-3
length: 16
DNA: TGTGCCACCAGTACCACGAAGGGGTTGATCGCAGATACGCAGTATTTT
CDR3: CATSTTKGLIADTQYF

V: TRBV7-3
D: NA
size: NA
J: TRBJ2-2
length: 14
DNA: TGTGCCAGCAGCTCCCTACCCTCCAGCGGGGAGCTGTTTTTT
CDR3: CASSSLPSSGELFF

V: TRBV12-5
D: NA
size: few
J: TRBJ1-3
length: 17
DNA: TGTGCTAGTGGTTATTTGGAGGCGTGGGAGTCTGGAAACACCATATATTTT
CDR3: CASGYLEAWESGNTIYF

V: TRBV7-9
D: NA
size: NA
J: TRBJ2-3
length: 13
DNA: TGTGCCAGCAGCCCCAGACTCACAGATACGCAGTATTTT
CDR3: CASSPRLTDTQYF